Each of the 16 T cell receptor beta chains below was sequenced from the same sample in a study of blood T cell repertoires in COVID-19. Produced via immunoSEQ multiplex PCR; TCRdb's table is partial and in-frame only. This table has about 270,000 clones, 85% to 90% appearing once. Sequencing was done on a sample of peripheral blood. The source is a woman aged 25 to 39 with COVID-19, enrolled during active disease.

The chain's CDR3 is CASTAESNTGELFF. In DNA, the CDR3 is TGTGCCAGTACTGCGGAGTCGAACACCGGGGAGCTGTTTTTT. The chain combines TRBV19 with TRBJ2-2; D gene ambiguous. Trimming removed 7 bases at V and 0 bases at J, with 9 bases between. CDR1 and CDR2 (germline): LNHDA, SQIVND (reference sequence). There are 14 residues in the CDR3.

The V and J genes are TRBV6-4 and TRBJ1-5; D ambiguous. The CDR3 is 15 amino acids. Trimming pared 1 base from V and 7 bases from J, leaving 14 bases between. From germline, CDR1 is MRHNA and CDR2 SNTAGT. The CDR3 protein is CASSDFCEGIQPQHF. The DNA for the CDR3 is TGTGCCAGCAGTGACTTTTGTGAGGGAATACAGCCCCAGCATTTT.

The J gene is TRBJ1-2, the V gene TRBV6-1, with no clear D. The germline CDR1 and CDR2 sequences are MNHNS and SASEGT. The V and J ends lost 2 bases and 7 bases respectively, with 8 bases between them. The length of the CDR3 is 12 residues. DNA for the CDR3: TGTGCCAGCAGTGAATATGACTCTGGCTACACCTTC. It is translated as CASSEYDSGYTF.

The rearrangement uses TRBV30 and TRBJ2-7, with 9 positions matching TRBD1. Germline-derived CDR1 and CDR2 are GTSNPN and SVGIG (reference sequence). V gave up 3 bases and J gave up 0 bases; unmatched junction bases: 3. The CDR3 extends over 14 amino acids. The CDR3 sequence: CAWRDRGSSYEQYF. DNA for the CDR3: TGTGCCTGGAGGGACAGGGGCAGCTCCTACGAGCAGTACTTC.

A single count supports this clone. CDR3 residues: CASGRSGTSVRSSYNEQFF. The CDR3, as DNA: TGTGCCAGCGGGCGTTCCGGGACTAGCGTGAGGAGCTCCTACAATGAGCAGTTCTTC. The chain uses TRBV11-2 and TRBJ2-1; 10 bases align to TRBD2. There are 19 residues in the CDR3. Germline-derived CDR1 and CDR2 are SGHAT and FQNNGV. V trimming: 8 bases; J trimming: 0 bases; junction bases outside the gene matches: 16.

This chain joins TRBV7-9 and TRBJ1-1; TRBD1 agrees at 8 bases. Germline CDR1 reads SEHNR; CDR2 reads FQNEAQ (reference sequence). The CDR3 is made up of 15 amino acids. V was clipped by 5 bases and J by 4 bases; unmatched bases: 9. CDR3 loop: CASSNEITGGTEAFF. CDR3 DNA: TGTGCCAGCAGCAACGAAATAACAGGGGGCACTGAAGCTTTCTTT. The entire variable domain, with the rest obtained from reference TRBV7-9 and TRBJ1-1, is as follows: DTGVSQNPRHKITKRGQNVTFRCDPISEHNRLYWYRQTLGQGPEFLTYFQNEAQLEKSRLLSDRFSAERPKGSFSTLEIQRTEQGDSAMYLCASSNEITGGTEAFFGQGTRLTVV.

The chain combines TRBV6-5 with TRBJ1-2; no clear D gene. There are 15 residues in the CDR3. Deletions cut 0 bases from V and 4 bases from J, with 12 bases between. Per germline, CDR1 MNHEY and CDR2 SVGAGI. The CDR3 sequence is CASSYSRRSGYGYTF. The CDR3 coding sequence is TGTGCCAGCAGTTACTCGAGAAGGTCGGGCTATGGCTACACCTTC.

The chain carries TRBV5-4 and TRBJ1-1; tentatively, D is TRBD1 (5 bases). V lost 1 base and J 9 bases, leaving 13 bases between the germline ends. Germline CDR1 reads SGHNT; CDR2 reads YYREEE (reference sequence). The length of the CDR3 is 13 residues. The CDR3, as DNA: TGTGCCAGCAGCTTGTGGGGGGACCCAAAAGCTTTCTTT. As protein: CASSLWGDPKAFF.

The chain carries TRBV6-5 and TRBJ2-5; TRBD1 matches 9 bases. The V gene end was trimmed by 6 bases and the J gene end by 4 bases; junction bases not matched to a gene: 9. Germline lookup yields CDR1 MNHEY and CDR2 SVGAGI. The CDR3 spans 15 residues. CDR3 sequence (DNA): TGTGCCAGCAGCACTCCGGGACAGGGCACAGAGACCCAGTACTTC. It encodes CASSTPGQGTETQYF.

The chain joins TRBV5-1 to TRBJ2-7; 8 nucleotides match TRBD1. CDR1 and CDR2 from the germline V gene are SGHRS and YFSETQ. This CDR3 spans 15 amino acids. The V and J ends lost 4 bases and 3 bases, in that order; junction bases with no gene match: 9. The CDR3 bases are TGCGCCAGCAGCGTTACAGGGGGTGGCCGCTACGAGCAGTACTTC. Encoded protein: CASSVTGGGRYEQYF.

The V call is TRBV2, the J call TRBJ1-1; no definite D call. This CDR3 spans 13 amino acids. Per germline, CDR1 SNHLY and CDR2 FYNNEI. Trimming left V 6 bases short and J 0 bases short, with 8 bases between. Here the CDR3 DNA reads TGTGCCAGCAGGAGGGAGCTGAACACTGAAGCTTTCTTT. The encoded protein is CASRRELNTEAFF.

V and J are TRBV4-2 and TRBJ2-3; no reliable D call. The CDR3 spans 14 residues. V lost 4 bases and J lost 4, with 12 bases in between. Germline values: CDR1 LGHNA, CDR2 YNFKEQ. In nucleotides, the CDR3 is TGTGCCAGCAGCCCAATGGGCACCGCAGATACGCAGTATTTT. This gives the protein CASSPMGTADTQYF.

V gene TRBV20-1 combines with J gene TRBJ2-3; perhaps TRBD2 as D (6 bases). The length of the CDR3 is 14 residues. Germline-derived CDR1 and CDR2 are DFQATT and SNEGSKA (reference sequence). The V gene lost 3 bases and the J gene lost 6 bases, with 16 bases spanning the gap. The CDR3 here is CSASMDRGLDTQYF. The DNA for the CDR3 is TGCAGTGCTAGTATGGACCGGGGGTTGGATACGCAGTATTTT.

The chain is built from TRBV4-1 and TRBJ1-2; tentative D call: TRBD1 (5 bases). The CDR3 spans 18 residues. Trimming took 0 bases from V and 7 from J, leaving 24 bases between them. Germline V gene sequence: CDR1 MGHRA, CDR2 YSYEKL. DNA for the CDR3: TGCGCCAGCAGCCAAGATAGGTGGCAGGGAAACTGGGGAGGTGGCTACACCTTC. Protein product: CASSQDRWQGNWGGGYTF.

This clone turned up a few times. The chain uses TRBV30 and TRBJ1-1, with D hard to call. The CDR3 length is 11 residues. Trimming stripped 3 bases from V and 10 bases from J, with 12 bases between. Germline V gene sequence: CDR1 GTSNPN, CDR2 SVGIG (reference sequence). In DNA, the CDR3 is TGTGCCTGGAGGTGGGAGTCGGGAGCTTTCTTT. Its translation is CAWRWESGAFF.

V gene TRBV6-4 combines with J gene TRBJ2-1; the match to TRBD2 covers 11 bases. The CDR3 covers 13 residues. Germline V gives CDR1 MRHNA, CDR2 SNTAGT. V lost 6 bases to trimming and J lost 9 bases; unmatched junction nucleotides: 4. CDR3 loop: CASRDGLAGEQFF. The CDR3 nucleotides are TGTGCCAGCAGAGACGGACTAGCGGGTGAGCAGTTCTTC.